This T cell receptor (beta chain) was observed in a study of identical twins. cDNA carried unique molecular identifiers, and a universal primer site was added by template switching. TCRdb ran MiXCR on the 5' RACE reads and lists one entry per CDR3 protein. The sample includes some 500,000 distinct CDR3 sequences, about 13% of them seen just once. Germline V gene data show CDR1 as SGHVS and CDR2 as FQNEAQ. The V end was cut by 8 bases, the J end by 2 bases, with 7 bases between. The CDR3 totals 11 residues. This clonotype was detected ten times or more. The same specimen was also included in a second study, on yellow fever vaccine responses in identical twins.

The chain carries TRBV7-8 and TRBJ2-7; D not resolved. The receptor's source is a woman under 30 in good health. Input material: CD4+ T cells sorted from blood. The CDR3 loop reads CASGLTYEQYF. As DNA, the CDR3 is TGTGCCAGCGGATTAACCTACGAGCAGTACTTC.